This paragraph reports one T cell receptor (beta chain). Its antigen is not known. The sample originates from a study of cytomegalovirus exposure and HLA in healthy donors. General observations from the study: CMV antigen specificity was confirmed in vitro for a few CMV-associated chains.

The V gene's germline CDR1 is SGDLS and CDR2 YYNGEE. Trimming pared 0 bases from V and 6 bases from J, leaving 7 bases between. The CDR3 runs 14 residues. Researchers ran the PCR with 60 Vbeta and 13 Jbeta primers. The protocol was immunoSEQ multiplex PCR, while the TCRdb copy is restricted to in-frame clones and leaves out a portion. Seen here are about 110,000 clones, less than 80% observed once, and the top ten hold under 4%. What was sequenced was PBMCs. The sequence was collected from a man aged 60 to 69 in good health and CMV-seronegative. The rearrangement links TRBV9 to TRBJ1-6; D is ambiguous. The CDR3, as DNA: TGTGCCAGCAGCGTAGGAGGGTCTAATTCACCCCTCCACTTT. Encoded protein: CASSVGGSNSPLHF.